Each of the 2 T cell receptor beta chains below was sequenced from the same sample in a study of blood T cell repertoires in COVID-19. Method: immunoSEQ multiplex PCR; TCRdb's copy keeps in-frame clones and lacks some. The sample holds about 280,000 clones, 70% to 90% seen once. The sequenced sample was PBMCs or T cells enriched from blood (not recorded which). Receptor source: a woman in her thirties or forties who had recovered from COVID-19.

The rearrangement uses TRBV20-1 and TRBJ1-4, with TRBD1 matching 9 bases. Germline assignment: CDR1 DFQATT and CDR2 SNEGSKA (reference sequence). The junction had 6 bases not matched to a gene; V was cut back by 3 bases and J by 7 bases. The CDR3 is 14 residues long. The CDR3 bases are TGCAGTGCTAGTACTGGGGGACAGGGTGAAAAACTGTTTTTT. It translates to CSASTGGQGEKLFF.

This rearrangement joins TRBV7-2 to TRBJ2-1, with a weak D call TRBD2 (5 bases). The length of the CDR3 is 19 residues. V gave up 2 bases and J gave up 0 bases, with 20 bases separating them. CDR1 is SGHTA, CDR2 FQGNSA, per germline. The CDR3 protein is CASSLPHRLARSSYNEQFF. CDR3 DNA sequence: TGTGCCAGCAGCTTACCCCATCGTCTAGCTCGAAGCTCCTACAATGAGCAGTTCTTC.